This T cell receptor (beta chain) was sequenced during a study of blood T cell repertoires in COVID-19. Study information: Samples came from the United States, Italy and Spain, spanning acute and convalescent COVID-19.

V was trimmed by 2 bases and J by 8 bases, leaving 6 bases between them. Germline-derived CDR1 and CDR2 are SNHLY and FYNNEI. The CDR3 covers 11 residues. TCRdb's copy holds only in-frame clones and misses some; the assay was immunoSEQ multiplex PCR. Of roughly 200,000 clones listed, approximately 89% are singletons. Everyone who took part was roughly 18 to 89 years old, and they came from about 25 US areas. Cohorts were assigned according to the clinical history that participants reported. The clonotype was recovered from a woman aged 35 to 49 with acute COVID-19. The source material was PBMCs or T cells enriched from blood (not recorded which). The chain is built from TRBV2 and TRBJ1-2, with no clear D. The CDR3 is CASSERSGYTF. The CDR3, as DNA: TGTGCCAGCAGTGAACGGTCCGGCTACACCTTC.